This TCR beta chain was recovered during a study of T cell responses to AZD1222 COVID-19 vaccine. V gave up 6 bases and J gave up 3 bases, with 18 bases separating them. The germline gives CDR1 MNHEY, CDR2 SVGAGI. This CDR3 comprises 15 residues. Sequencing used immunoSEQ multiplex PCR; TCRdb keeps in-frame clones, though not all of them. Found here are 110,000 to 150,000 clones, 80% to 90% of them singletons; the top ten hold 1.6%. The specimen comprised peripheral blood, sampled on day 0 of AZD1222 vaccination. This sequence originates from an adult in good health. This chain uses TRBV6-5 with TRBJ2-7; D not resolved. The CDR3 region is CASSLLDTTVYEQYF. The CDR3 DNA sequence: TGTGCCAGCAGCCTTCTTGACACCACAGTCTACGAGCAGTACTTC.